The 30 T cell receptor beta chains in this list originate from one sample, sequenced in a study of blood T cell repertoires in COVID-19. Clones were sequenced by immunoSEQ multiplex PCR, and TCRdb holds only the in-frame ones, with some missing. The sample shows 140,000 to 150,000 clones, 85% of them seen only once. The sequenced sample was peripheral blood. These receptors were obtained from a woman aged 35 to 49 with active or convalescent COVID-19.

J is TRBJ2-5 and V is TRBV29-1; 8 bases line up with TRBD2. Trimming cost V 5 bases and J 0 bases; bases outside gene matches: 8. Germline V gives CDR1 SQVTM, CDR2 ANQGSEA. The CDR3 is 15 amino acids. The CDR3 coding sequence is TGCAGCGTTCGCCGCGGGAGGAACAACCAAGAGACCCAGTACTTC. Its translation is CSVRRGRNNQETQYF.

The chain is built from TRBV6-5 and TRBJ2-5; D is perhaps TRBD1 (6 bases). The germline V gene has CDR1 MNHEY and CDR2 SVGAGI. Between the trimmed V and J ends, which lost 7 bases and 4 bases, there was a span of 19 bases. The CDR3 loop spans 15 amino acids. The CDR3 bases are TGTGCCAGCACCCGCTGGGCAGGGGACGGAGAGACCCAGTACTTC. Amino acids: CASTRWAGDGETQYF.

The rearrangement joins TRBV4-1 to TRBJ1-2; D gene uncertain. Germline CDR1 and CDR2: MGHRA and YSYEKL. Trimming pared 1 base from V and 5 bases from J, leaving 14 bases between. The CDR3 length is 15 residues. This chain's CDR3 is CASSQGSGRTYGYTF. The DNA of the CDR3 is TGCGCCAGCAGCCAAGGAAGTGGACGGACTTATGGCTACACCTTC.

V is TRBV7-2 and J is TRBJ1-5; the D gene is possibly TRBD1 (6 bases). Trimming stripped 5 bases from V and 12 bases from J, with 14 bases between. This CDR3 region has 12 residues. CDR1 is SGHTA, CDR2 FQGNSA, per germline. CDR3 sequence reads: CASSARGAFQHF. The CDR3 coding sequence is TGTGCCAGCAGCGCCCGGGGGGCTTTCCAGCATTTT.

The chain employs TRBV4-3 and TRBJ2-2; D is possibly TRBD2 (6 bases). The CDR3 has 18 amino acids. V lost 1 base and J 2 bases, leaving 17 bases between the germline ends. CDR1 is LGHNA and CDR2 is YSLEER in the germline V gene. For the CDR3, the DNA is TGCGCCAGCAGCCAAGTTCGACCGGGACTGTTCAACACCGGGGAGCTGTTTTTT. Amino acids: CASSQVRPGLFNTGELFF.

The chain couples TRBV27 to TRBJ2-1, with 12 bases matching TRBD2. Germline V gene lookup returns CDR1 MNHEY and CDR2 SMNVEV (reference sequence). The CDR3 length is 15 residues. The V gene end was trimmed by 4 bases and the J gene end by 7 bases; junction bases not matched to a gene: 5. The CDR3 protein is CASSSRTSGVNEQFF. CDR3 DNA: TGTGCCAGCAGTTCCCGGACTAGCGGGGTTAATGAGCAGTTCTTC.

The rearrangement uses TRBV6-5 and TRBJ1-2; D uncertain. The CDR3 has 10 residues. CDR1 MNHEY and CDR2 SVGAGI come from the germline V gene. V dropped 9 bases and J dropped 8 bases, with 10 bases sitting between them. CDR3 coding DNA: TGTGCCAGTTCGAGTGTGGGCTACACCTTC. As protein: CASSSVGYTF.

This chain links TRBV7-2 with TRBJ1-2; D may be TRBD1 (5 bases). V shed 3 bases and J shed 6 bases, with 14 bases lying between them. The germline gives CDR1 SGHTA, CDR2 FQGNSA. There are 14 residues in the CDR3. The CDR3 protein is CASSFPARADGYTF. The CDR3, as DNA: TGTGCCAGCAGCTTCCCCGCCAGGGCGGATGGCTACACCTTC.

The chain links TRBV6-4 to TRBJ2-1; 8 bases agree with TRBD2. This CDR3 region has 15 residues. Germline CDR1 and CDR2: MRHNA and SNTAGT. With V trimmed by 3 bases and J by 1 base, 2 bases remained unmatched. In nucleotides, the CDR3 is TGTGCCAGCAGTGAAACGGGGGGGTCCTACAATGAGCAGTTCTTC. Protein sequence: CASSETGGSYNEQFF.

This sequence joins TRBV18 and TRBJ1-3; 9 bases fit TRBD1. There are 17 residues in the CDR3. Germline V gene lookup returns CDR1 KGHSH and CDR2 LQKENI. The ends lost 4 bases at V and 0 bases at J; junction bases unmatched: 7. CDR3 in DNA: TGTGCCAGCTCACTGCCGGGACAGGGATTCTCTGGAAACACCATATATTTT. It is translated as CASSLPGQGFSGNTIYF. Full variable domain (missing parts from reference TRBV18 and TRBJ1-3): NAGVMQNPRHLVRRRGQEARLRCSPMKGHSHVYWYRQLPEEGLKFMVYLQKENIIDESGMPKERFSAEFPKEGPSILRIQQVVRGDSAAYFCASSLPGQGFSGNTIYFGEGSWLTVV.

This chain uses TRBV30 with TRBJ2-7; 10 positions match TRBD2. CDR1 and CDR2 from the germline V gene are GTSNPN and SVGIG (reference sequence). This CDR3 is built from 16 residues. J was trimmed by 3 bases and V by 8 bases; bases with no gene match: 16. The CDR3 region is CAGSVGLAEKSYEQYF. DNA for the CDR3: TGTGCCGGCTCTGTCGGACTAGCGGAAAAGAGCTACGAGCAGTACTTC.

V gene TRBV28 combines with J gene TRBJ1-2; D is possibly TRBD1 (6 bases). With 3 bases removed from V and 3 bases from J, the gap between germline ends came to 11 bases. CDR3 size: 14 residues. Per germline, CDR1 MDHEN and CDR2 SYDVKM. For the CDR3, the DNA is TGTGCCAGCAGTTTCGGCAGGGGAGACTATGGCTACACCTTC. This gives the protein CASSFGRGDYGYTF.

The V gene is TRBV29-1, the J gene TRBJ2-7, with D maybe TRBD1 (5 bases). The CDR3 consists of 11 residues. With 6 bases removed from V and 2 bases from J, the gap between germline ends came to 8 bases. Germline V gene lookup returns CDR1 SQVTM and CDR2 ANQGSEA. The CDR3 spells CSVVGAYEQYF. In DNA, the CDR3 is TGCAGCGTCGTAGGGGCCTACGAGCAGTACTTC.

V is TRBV10-2 and J is TRBJ1-2; 8 bases match TRBD1. Germline V gene lookup returns CDR1 WSHSY and CDR2 SAAADI. CDR3 length equals 15 residues. V lost 2 bases to trimming and J lost 3 bases; unmatched junction nucleotides: 5. CDR3 sequence: CASSEEQGAHYGYTF. The CDR3, as DNA: TGCGCCAGCAGTGAGGAGCAGGGGGCTCACTATGGCTACACCTTC.

The DNA of the CDR3 is TGTGCCAGCTCACCCAGGACTAGCGGGGGACCTGAGCAGTTCTTC. It yields the protein CASSPRTSGGPEQFF. V gene TRBV18 combines with J gene TRBJ2-1, with 13 bases that match TRBD2. From germline, CDR1 is KGHSH and CDR2 LQKENI. CDR3 size: 15 residues. J gave up 9 bases and V 3 bases, and 5 bases lay outside the gene matches. Drawing the rest from reference TRBV18 and TRBJ2-1, the complete variable domain is NAGVMQNPRHLVRRRGQEARLRCSPMKGHSHVYWYRQLPEEGLKFMVYLQKENIIDESGMPKERFSAEFPKEGPSILRIQQVVRGDSAAYFCASSPRTSGGPEQFFGPGTRLTVL.

The rearrangement links TRBV28 to TRBJ2-7, with TRBD1 identical over 9 bases. Germline V lookup: CDR1 MDHEN, CDR2 SYDVKM. The V and J ends lost 5 bases and 2 bases, in that order; junction bases with no gene match: 10. This CDR3 comprises 16 residues. This CDR3 is CASSDGTGSSPYEQYF. The DNA for the CDR3 is TGTGCCAGCAGTGACGGGACAGGGTCGTCCCCCTACGAGCAGTACTTC.

This rearrangement joins TRBV3-1 (or the pseudogene TRBV3-2) to TRBJ2-4, with a possible D match to TRBD2 (6 bases). Per germline, CDR1 LGHDT and CDR2 YNNKEL (reference sequence). V was cut by 5 bases and J by 2 bases, with 13 bases left in between. This CDR3 contains 15 residues. The CDR3, as DNA: TGTGCCAGCAGCGATCCGGGAGCTACCAAAAACATTCAGTACTTC. Its protein product is CASSDPGATKNIQYF.

The chain links TRBV30 to TRBJ2-7; 9 bases are shared with TRBD1. The germline V gene encodes CDR1 GTSNPN and CDR2 SVGIG (reference sequence). Trimming removed 7 bases from V and 4 bases from J; junction bases left unmatched: 14. The CDR3 has 15 residues. The CDR3 region is CASSNNRGRGYEQYF. CDR3 in DNA: TGTGCCTCCTCAAACAACAGGGGGCGCGGATACGAGCAGTACTTC.

V gene TRBV6-1 combines with J gene TRBJ1-5; no firm D call. V lost 3 bases and J 6 bases, leaving 12 bases between the germline ends. Germline V gene lookup returns CDR1 MNHNS and CDR2 SASEGT. This CDR3 is built from 14 residues. CDR3 residues: CASSEEGFFQPQHF. CDR3 bases: TGTGCCAGCAGTGAGGAGGGATTCTTTCAGCCCCAGCATTTT.

A remark on this clone: The same CDR3 arises from other DNA sequences in this sample as well. The chain recombines TRBV5-1 with TRBJ1-2, with TRBD1 identical over 8 bases. The trim removed 0 bases at V and 1 base at J, leaving 2 bases unmatched. This CDR3 contains 15 residues. Per germline, CDR1 SGHRS and CDR2 YFSETQ. The chain's CDR3 is CASSLATGGNYGYTF. CDR3 sequence (DNA): TGCGCCAGCAGCTTGGCCACAGGGGGTAACTATGGCTACACCTTC.

The chain employs TRBV6-5 and TRBJ1-5; the match to TRBD1 covers 7 bases. V lost 6 bases to trimming and J lost 2 bases; unmatched junction nucleotides: 7. Germline-derived CDR1 and CDR2 are MNHEY and SVGAGI. This CDR3 has 15 residues. Here the CDR3 reads CASSPTGMGNQPQHF. The CDR3 coding sequence is TGTGCCAGCAGCCCGACAGGGATGGGCAATCAGCCCCAGCATTTT.

This clone was observed a single time. The J gene is TRBJ2-5, the V gene TRBV11-2; TRBD1 aligns across 8 bases. The germline V gene has CDR1 SGHAT and CDR2 FQNNGV. Trimming took 4 bases from V and 4 from J; bases not matched to a gene: 8. The CDR3 length is 15 residues. CDR3 in amino acids: CASSSRTGLGETQYF. CDR3 nucleotide sequence: TGTGCCAGCAGCTCCCGGACAGGGTTGGGAGAGACCCAGTACTTC.

This chain joins TRBV6-6 and TRBJ2-7; 12 positions agree with TRBD2. With V trimmed by 8 bases and J by 2 bases, 4 bases remained unmatched. CDR3 length: 14 amino acids. In germline, CDR1 is MNHNY, CDR2 SVGAGI (reference sequence). CDR3 amino acids: CASYLAGGTYEQYF. The DNA of the CDR3 is TGTGCCAGCTACCTAGCGGGGGGGACCTACGAGCAGTACTTC.

DNA of the CDR3: TGTGCCATCAGCGGAACAGGGGATGGGGCCAACGTCCTGACTTTC. Translation gives CAISGTGDGANVLTF. J is TRBJ2-6 and V is TRBV10-3; TRBD1 matches at 7 bases. V dropped 6 bases and J dropped 3; count of bases not matched to a gene: 5. The V gene's germline CDR1 is ENHRY and CDR2 SYGVKD. This CDR3 is 15 amino acids long.

The chain has TRBV6-5 and TRBJ1-5, with 7 bases fitting TRBD1. The ends lost 6 bases at V and 5 bases at J; junction bases unmatched: 7. This CDR3 region has 14 residues. Germline V CDR1 and CDR2: MNHEY, SVGAGI. CDR3 amino acids: CASRETGSHQPQHF. The CDR3 nucleotides are TGTGCCAGCAGAGAGACAGGGTCTCATCAGCCCCAGCATTTT.

V usage is TRBV27 and J usage is TRBJ1-5, with a possible D match to TRBD1 (5 bases). With 0 bases removed from V and 9 bases from J, the gap between germline ends came to 12 bases. Germline values: CDR1 MNHEY, CDR2 SMNVEV (reference sequence). CDR3 length: 14 residues. The DNA for the CDR3 is TGTGCCAGCAGTTTATCAGGGGTATATCGGCCCCAGCATTTT. This sequence encodes CASSLSGVYRPQHF.

This clone was recorded once. The CDR3 DNA sequence: TGTGCCATCAGTGAGTCCGGGGGGGCGGAGACCCAGTACTTC. Translated: CAISESGGAETQYF. This chain links TRBV10-3 with TRBJ2-5; 8 positions agree with TRBD2. CDR3 length: 14 amino acids. V lost 0 bases to trimming and J lost 5 bases; unmatched junction nucleotides: 2. The germline V gene encodes CDR1 ENHRY and CDR2 SYGVKD.

In this sample, this clone turned up a few times. The chain has TRBV6-2 or TRBV6-3 and TRBJ1-1; D gene uncertain. Trimming removed 6 bases at V and 3 bases at J, with 8 bases between. Germline assignment: CDR1 MNHEY and CDR2 SVGEGT. This CDR3 spans 12 amino acids. As DNA, the CDR3 is TGTGCCAGCAGCCTCCAATACACTGAAGCTTTCTTT. Its translation: CASSLQYTEAFF.

This rearrangement joins TRBV9 to TRBJ2-7; perhaps TRBD1 as D (7 bases). Trimming removed 3 bases from V and 4 bases from J, with 17 bases in between. Germline V gives CDR1 SGDLS, CDR2 YYNGEE. The CDR3 totals 15 residues. DNA of the CDR3: TGTGCCAGCAGCGGAGGCGGGGACAGCTTGTACGAGCAGTACTTC. Its protein product is CASSGGGDSLYEQYF.

The chain carries TRBV2 and TRBJ1-4; a weak D match, TRBD1 (6 bases). V gave up 7 bases and J gave up 3 bases, with 15 bases separating them. Germline V gene lookup returns CDR1 SNHLY and CDR2 FYNNEI. The CDR3 sequence is 15 residues long. CDR3 DNA sequence: TGTGCCAGCATATTAAACAGGGCCCCTAATGAAAAACTGTTTTTT. This codes for CASILNRAPNEKLFF.